This is a list of T cell receptor beta chains from one sample in a study of control samples from healthy donors and cancer patients. Sequenced by immunoSEQ multiplex PCR; TCRdb stores in-frame clones only, minus some. Of some 150,000 clones detected, 90% to 95% appear once; the ten largest clones hold about 4%. Input material: blood. These receptors originate from a woman aged 55 to 70 in good health. Each CDR3 is given with its conserved first and last residue. The order of the fields is clone size, V gene, J gene, D gene, CDR3 protein, CDR3 DNA. D genes are given only for firm matches. The listing skips clone size in some rows; elsewhere it reads once, few, many or a size class.

size: NA; V: TRBV19; J: TRBJ2-7; D: NA; CDR3: CASSIRGETYEQYF; DNA: TGTGCCAGTAGTATCCGAGGGGAAACCTACGAGCAGTACTTC
size: once; V: TRBV7-2; J: TRBJ2-5; D: TRBD2; CDR3: CASSLVPRLAGETQYF; DNA: TGTGCCAGCAGCTTAGTCCCCCGACTAGCGGGAGAGACCCAGTACTTC
size: once; V: TRBV10-1; J: TRBJ1-1; D: NA; CDR3: CASSTGTRNTEAFF; DNA: TGCGCCAGCAGTACCGGGACAAGAAACACTGAAGCTTTCTTT
size: NA; V: TRBV9; J: TRBJ2-5; D: NA; CDR3: CASSVATDSPQYF; DNA: TGTGCCAGCAGCGTAGCTACAGATAGTCCCCAGTACTTC
size: NA; V: TRBV5-5; J: TRBJ2-5; D: NA; CDR3: CASSQNRPPRKETQYF; DNA: TGTGCCAGCAGCCAGAACCGACCGCCGCGAAAAGAGACCCAGTACTTC
size: NA; V: TRBV9; J: TRBJ2-5; D: NA; CDR3: CASSGAGTLAKETQYF; DNA: TGTGCCAGCAGCGGGGCCGGGACTCTTGCGAAAGAGACCCAGTACTTC
size: NA; V: TRBV18; J: TRBJ1-4; D: TRBD1; CDR3: CASSPRQGGEKLFF; DNA: TGTGCCAGCTCACCCCGACAGGGTGGTGAAAAACTGTTTTTT
size: NA; V: TRBV6-2/TRBV6-3; J: TRBJ1-2; D: TRBD1; CDR3: CASSGGDRRNYGYTF; DNA: TGTGCCAGCAGCGGAGGGGACAGGAGAAACTATGGCTACACCTTC
size: NA; V: TRBV29-1; J: TRBJ1-1; D: NA; CDR3: CSAGYLNTEAFF; DNA: TGCAGCGCAGGGTATCTGAACACTGAAGCTTTCTTT
size: NA; V: TRBV9; J: TRBJ2-2; D: NA; CDR3: CASRNSNTGELFF; DNA: TGTGCCAGCAGGAACAGTAACACCGGGGAGCTGTTTTTT
size: once; V: TRBV18; J: TRBJ1-1; D: NA; CDR3: CASSPDSNTEAFF; DNA: TGTGCCAGCTCACCGGACAGCAACACTGAAGCTTTCTTT
size: NA; V: TRBV7-9; J: TRBJ1-1; D: NA; CDR3: CASSQRSGGYTEAFF; DNA: TGTGCCAGCAGCCAAAGATCGGGGGGCTACACTGAAGCTTTCTTT
size: NA; V: TRBV12-3/TRBV12-4; J: TRBJ1-2; D: TRBD1; CDR3: CASSPTGVYGYTF; DNA: TGTGCCAGCAGCCCAACAGGGGTCTATGGCTACACCTTC
size: NA; V: TRBV6-6; J: TRBJ2-3; D: NA; CDR3: CASSYLEGDWAQYF; DNA: TGTGCCAGCAGTTACTTGGAGGGGGACTGGGCGCAGTATTTT
size: NA; V: TRBV7-2; J: TRBJ2-3; D: TRBD2; CDR3: CASSLVAGVGDTQYF; DNA: TGTGCCAGCAGCTTAGTAGCGGGGGTGGGGGATACGCAGTATTTT
size: NA; V: TRBV6-5; J: TRBJ2-3; D: TRBD2; CDR3: CASSSIAGGTDTQYF; DNA: TGTGCCAGCAGTTCCATAGCGGGGGGCACAGATACGCAGTATTTT
size: NA; V: TRBV3-1/TRBV3-2; J: TRBJ1-6; D: NA; CDR3: CASSPTRSSYNSPLHF; DNA: TGTGCCAGCAGCCCAACGAGGAGCTCCTATAATTCACCCCTCCACTTT
size: once; V: TRBV6-5; J: TRBJ1-3; D: NA; CDR3: CASSHQGSSGNTIYF; DNA: TGTGCCAGCAGTCATCAGGGCTCCTCTGGAAACACCATATATTTT
size: NA; V: TRBV7-2; J: TRBJ1-2; D: NA; CDR3: CASSSQEANYGYTF; DNA: TGTGCCAGCAGCTCGCAAGAAGCTAACTATGGCTACACCTTC
size: NA; V: TRBV7-9; J: TRBJ1-2; D: NA; CDR3: CASSLEGRAGYTF; DNA: TGTGCCAGCAGCTTAGAGGGGAGGGCTGGCTACACCTTC
size: NA; V: TRBV6-6; J: TRBJ1-1; D: NA; CDR3: CATIPGGVENTEAFF; DNA: TGTGCCACCATACCAGGAGGGGTCGAAAACACTGAAGCTTTCTTT
size: NA; V: TRBV29-1; J: TRBJ1-2; D: NA; CDR3: CSVADIDYGYTF; DNA: TGCAGCGTTGCGGACATAGACTATGGCTACACCTTC
size: NA; V: TRBV6-2/TRBV6-3; J: TRBJ1-2; D: NA; CDR3: CASSPQQGGYGYTF; DNA: TGTGCCAGCAGCCCCCAGCAGGGAGGCTATGGCTACACCTTC
size: NA; V: TRBV27; J: TRBJ2-7; D: TRBD1; CDR3: CASSSSGGETYEQYF; DNA: TGTGCCAGCAGTTCTTCAGGGGGCGAAACCTACGAGCAGTACTTC
size: NA; V: TRBV2; J: TRBJ1-1; D: NA; CDR3: CASTEVNTEAFF; DNA: TGTGCCAGCACGGAAGTGAACACTGAAGCTTTCTTT
size: NA; V: TRBV19; J: TRBJ2-5; D: NA; CDR3: CASSSWWGARETQYF; DNA: TGTGCCAGTAGTTCCTGGTGGGGGGCCCGGGAGACCCAGTACTTC
size: NA; V: TRBV5-5; J: TRBJ2-7; D: NA; CDR3: CASSPHYEQYF; DNA: TGTGCCAGCAGCCCCCACTACGAGCAGTACTTC
size: NA; V: TRBV30; J: TRBJ2-5; D: NA; CDR3: CAWMEGGTQYF; DNA: TGTGCCTGGATGGAGGGTGGGACCCAGTACTTC
size: NA; V: TRBV4-3; J: TRBJ1-4; D: TRBD1; CDR3: CASSQEGDRGNEKLFF; DNA: TGCGCCAGCAGCCAAGAAGGGGACAGGGGTAATGAAAAACTGTTTTTT
size: NA; V: TRBV11-3; J: TRBJ1-1; D: NA; CDR3: CASSFGTTEAFF; DNA: TGTGCCAGCAGCTTCGGGACCACTGAAGCTTTCTTT
size: few; V: TRBV6-6; J: TRBJ2-1; D: NA; CDR3: CASSYSRVYNEQFF; DNA: TGTGCCAGCAGTTACTCGAGAGTCTACAATGAGCAGTTCTTC
size: NA; V: TRBV7-5; J: TRBJ1-2; D: NA; CDR3: CARSRPRKGNYGYTF; DNA: TGTGCCAGATCCCGACCACGGAAGGGAAACTATGGCTACACCTTC
size: NA; V: TRBV30; J: TRBJ1-6; D: TRBD1; CDR3: CAWSAWTGTNSPLHF; DNA: TGTGCCTGGAGTGCCTGGACAGGTACCAATTCACCCCTCCACTTT
size: NA; V: TRBV5-4; J: TRBJ2-5; D: TRBD2; CDR3: CASSNPLAGKQIGTQYF; DNA: TGTGCCAGCAGCAACCCTCTAGCGGGGAAACAGATAGGGACCCAGTACTTC
size: once; V: TRBV4-3; J: TRBJ2-4; D: TRBD2; CDR3: CASGMKVIAGGGHLPRVYF; DNA: TGCGCCAGCGGCATGAAGGTAATAGCGGGGGGGGGACACCTCCCCCGGGTGTACTTC
size: few; V: TRBV18; J: TRBJ1-3; D: NA; CDR3: CASSEGSSGNTIYF; DNA: TGTGCCAGCTCGGAGGGGAGCTCTGGAAACACCATATATTTT
size: NA; V: TRBV24-1; J: TRBJ2-1; D: NA; CDR3: CATSGGLGQDYNEQFF; DNA: TGTGCCACCAGTGGTGGACTGGGACAAGATTACAATGAGCAGTTCTTC
size: NA; V: TRBV11-2; J: TRBJ1-6; D: TRBD1; CDR3: CASSPQGTGVFGSPLHF; DNA: TGTGCCAGCAGCCCTCAAGGGACAGGGGTTTTCGGTTCACCCCTCCACTTT
size: NA; V: TRBV18; J: TRBJ1-6; D: TRBD1; CDR3: CASSTGQGIYNSPLHF; DNA: TGTGCCAGCTCAACGGGACAGGGGATCTATAATTCACCCCTCCACTTT
size: NA; V: TRBV10-3; J: TRBJ1-2; D: TRBD1; CDR3: CAISFSRGTGDGYTF; DNA: TGTGCCATCAGTTTCTCCAGAGGGACAGGGGATGGCTACACCTTC
size: NA; V: TRBV2; J: TRBJ2-7; D: TRBD2; CDR3: CASRGTSAHEQYF; DNA: TGTGCCAGCAGGGGGACTAGCGCCCACGAGCAGTACTTC
size: once; V: TRBV5-5; J: TRBJ1-1; D: TRBD1; CDR3: CASSSGTGGNTEAFF; DNA: TGTGCCAGCAGCTCGGGGACAGGGGGGAACACTGAAGCTTTCTTT
size: NA; V: TRBV18; J: TRBJ1-2; D: TRBD1; CDR3: CASSLNERQGARGYTF; DNA: TGTGCCAGCTCACTTAATGAGAGACAGGGGGCGCGAGGCTACACCTTC
size: NA; V: TRBV6-1; J: TRBJ2-1; D: TRBD1; CDR3: CASSEFRGLGNEQFF; DNA: TGTGCCAGCAGTGAATTCAGGGGGCTTGGCAATGAGCAGTTCTTC
size: NA; V: TRBV2; J: TRBJ1-1; D: TRBD1; CDR3: CASTGDSTPRGAEAFF; DNA: TGTGCCAGTACCGGGGACAGCACTCCTCGTGGGGCCGAAGCTTTCTTT
size: once; V: TRBV18; J: TRBJ1-1; D: NA; CDR3: CASSPPGASNTEAFF; DNA: TGTGCCAGCTCACCACCGGGCGCCAGCAACACTGAAGCTTTCTTT
size: NA; V: TRBV5-1; J: TRBJ2-1; D: TRBD2; CDR3: CASRLAGETYNEQFF; DNA: TGCGCCAGCAGATTAGCGGGGGAGACCTACAATGAGCAGTTCTTC
size: once; V: TRBV19; J: TRBJ2-1; D: TRBD2; CDR3: CASSQNGGAGSEQFF; DNA: TGTGCCAGTAGCCAAAACGGGGGGGCCGGGTCTGAGCAGTTCTTC
size: NA; V: TRBV5-1; J: TRBJ1-1; D: NA; CDR3: CASSLAGEVAFF; DNA: TGCGCCAGCAGCTTGGCCGGGGAGGTAGCTTTCTTT
size: NA; V: TRBV4-3; J: TRBJ2-4; D: NA; CDR3: CASSQVGAWGREGPKNIQYF; DNA: TGCGCCAGCAGCCAAGTGGGGGCCTGGGGCAGGGAGGGACCCAAAAACATTCAGTACTTC
size: NA; V: TRBV5-5; J: TRBJ1-2; D: TRBD1; CDR3: CASSLAGTGGLYGYTF; DNA: TGTGCCAGCAGCTTGGCCGGGACAGGGGGTCTCTATGGCTACACCTTC
size: NA; V: TRBV25-1; J: TRBJ2-3; D: TRBD1; CDR3: CASSLTGASTDTQYF; DNA: TGTGCCAGCAGTCTGACAGGGGCTAGCACAGATACGCAGTATTTT
size: NA; V: TRBV9; J: TRBJ1-2; D: NA; CDR3: CASSVDRNYGYTF; DNA: TGTGCCAGCAGCGTAGACAGAAACTATGGCTACACCTTC
size: NA; V: TRBV19; J: TRBJ2-7; D: TRBD1; CDR3: CASRTGASSYEQYF; DNA: TGTGCCAGTCGTACAGGGGCCTCCTCCTACGAGCAGTACTTC
size: NA; V: TRBV3-1/TRBV3-2; J: TRBJ2-4; D: TRBD1; CDR3: CASTGQGKNIQYF; DNA: TGTGCCAGCACCGGACAGGGGAAAAACATTCAGTACTTC
size: NA; V: TRBV2; J: TRBJ1-2; D: NA; CDR3: CASSRDNRGYGYTF; DNA: TGTGCCAGCAGTAGGGACAACCGTGGCTATGGCTACACCTTC
size: NA; V: TRBV3-1/TRBV3-2; J: TRBJ1-1; D: NA; CDR3: CASSQGGSTEAFF; DNA: TGTGCCAGCAGCCAGGGCGGGAGCACTGAAGCTTTCTTT
size: NA; V: TRBV7-2; J: TRBJ1-2; D: TRBD1; CDR3: CASRPFRDRTVKSGYTF; DNA: TGTGCCAGCAGACCTTTCCGGGACAGGACTGTAAAATCGGGCTACACCTTC